These 15 T cell receptor beta chains were all obtained from the same sample, sequenced in a study of CD8+ T cells in alopecia areata listed by TCRdb under 2018. The time point label for this specimen denotes: 4 weeks on oral tofacitinib. The treatment or condition label, read with the paper, signifies: oral pan-JAK inhibitor, 5-10 mg twice daily. The library relied on the immunoSEQ multiplex PCR assay. For TCR sequencing, RNA was extracted from every sample and reverse transcribed into cDNA to serve as template. TCRdb limited this immuneACCESS table to in-frame rearrangements with V and J called. A share of clones is missing; checked studies link under half to unresolved V genes, and the rest is unexplained. The sample table shows more than 85,000 clones, and 60% to 75% are seen once. In total, the top ten clones hold 15% of the sample. Sample: CD8+ T cells sorted from blood, taken at week 4, from a patient treated with tofacitinib. These receptors originate from a human donor with alopecia areata.

This clone was counted between two and nine times. The chain uses TRBV4-3 and TRBJ2-7; 7 bases map to TRBD2. With V trimmed by 1 base and J by 2 bases, 8 bases remained unmatched. The CDR3 has 16 residues. From germline, CDR1 is LGHNA and CDR2 YSLEER. The CDR3 DNA is TGCGCCAGCAGCCAAGGAACGAGCGGGGACCCCTACGAGCAGTACTTC. Translated: CASSQGTSGDPYEQYF.

J is TRBJ2-3 and V is TRBV27; TRBD1 agrees at 9 bases. V lost 3 bases, J lost 0 bases, and 1 base stayed unmatched. The CDR3 has 15 amino acids. Germline loops: CDR1 MNHEY, CDR2 SMNVEV (reference sequence). The CDR3 region is CASSFGTGSTDTQYF. CDR3 sequence (DNA): TGTGCCAGCAGTTTCGGGACAGGGAGCACAGATACGCAGTATTTT.

This clone showed up just a few times. The CDR3 DNA sequence: TGTGCTAGTGGTTTCGGACAGGGGTTCTATGGCTACACCTTC. It encodes CASGFGQGFYGYTF. The chain carries TRBV12-5 and TRBJ1-2; 9 bases align to TRBD1. CDR1 and CDR2 (germline): LGHNT, FRNRAP. J gave up 4 bases and V 3 bases, and 3 bases lay outside the gene matches. The CDR3 runs 14 residues.

This clone was seen a handful of times. V usage is TRBV5-6 and J usage is TRBJ1-1, with D possibly matching TRBD1 (5 bases). The V gene's germline CDR1 is SGHDT and CDR2 YYEEEE. CDR3 length: 13 residues. V was cut by 0 bases and J by 7 bases, with 10 bases left in between. CDR3: CASSLVQGGEAFF. In DNA form, the CDR3 reads TGTGCCAGCAGCTTGGTCCAGGGCGGTGAAGCTTTCTTT.

This rearrangement joins TRBV30 to TRBJ2-2, with no clear D. The CDR3 covers 16 residues. Trimming took 3 bases from V and 3 from J, leaving 17 bases between them. Germline-derived CDR1 and CDR2 are GTSNPN and SVGIG (reference sequence). CDR3 bases: TGTGCCTGGAGCCCGACCTGGGGATCGGACACCGGGGAGCTGTTTTTT. Translating it yields CAWSPTWGSDTGELFF.

The chain links TRBV27 to TRBJ2-5; D perhaps matches TRBD2 (5 bases). The V end lost 2 bases, the J end lost 0 bases, and 10 bases lay between the germline ends. CDR3 length equals 15 residues. Germline values: CDR1 MNHEY, CDR2 SMNVEV (reference sequence). CDR3 region: CASSLAGRYQETQYF. For the CDR3, the DNA is TGTGCCAGCAGTTTAGCGGGCAGGTACCAAGAGACCCAGTACTTC.

V usage is TRBV6-5 and J usage is TRBJ2-2; no clear D gene. The ends were cut back, 2 bases at V and 6 bases at J, with 7 bases in the middle. Germline CDR1 reads MNHEY; CDR2 reads SVGAGI. The length of the CDR3 is 13 residues. CDR3 in amino acids: CASSYGQAGELFF. The CDR3 DNA sequence: TGTGCCAGCAGTTACGGTCAGGCCGGGGAGCTGTTTTTT.

This clone was recorded once. The chain links TRBV5-4 to TRBJ1-2; TRBD1 is a possible D gene (5 bases). This CDR3 spans 16 amino acids. The germline V gene encodes CDR1 SGHNT and CDR2 YYREEE (reference sequence). Trimming removed 8 bases from V and 0 bases from J, with 20 bases in between. This chain's CDR3 is CASTGLLDQANYGYTF. In nucleotides, the CDR3 is TGTGCCAGTACGGGGCTCCTGGACCAAGCTAACTATGGCTACACCTTC.

The genes are TRBV7-9 and TRBJ2-1; the D gene is possibly TRBD2 (5 bases). The CDR3 runs to 14 residues. V gave up 1 base and J gave up 4 bases, with 8 bases separating them. Germline CDR1 reads SEHNR; CDR2 reads FQNEAQ (reference sequence). CDR3 in amino acids: CASSLGGLYNEQFF. For the CDR3, the DNA is TGTGCCAGCAGCTTAGGCGGGTTATACAATGAGCAGTTCTTC.

The J gene is TRBJ2-6, the V gene TRBV19, with 7 bases identical to TRBD1. Trimming at V came to 10 bases and at J to 2 bases, leaving 8 bases not matched to a gene. Germline V lookup: CDR1 LNHDA, CDR2 SQIVND (reference sequence). This CDR3 has 15 amino acids. CDR3 bases: TGTGCCACAAGGGACAGCCCTACTGGGGCCAACGTCCTGACTTTC. Translated: CATRDSPTGANVLTF. The whole variable domain, filled in from reference TRBV19 and TRBJ2-6, reads DGGITQSPKYLFRKEGQNVTLSCEQNLNHDAMYWYRQDPGQGLRLIYYSQIVNDFQKGDIAEGYSVSREKKESFPLTVTSAQKNPTAFYLCATRDSPTGANVLTFGAGSRLTVL.

V is TRBV5-4 and J is TRBJ2-1; D assignment may be TRBD1 or TRBD2 (5 bases each). This CDR3 is 13 amino acids long. Per germline, CDR1 SGHNT and CDR2 YYREEE (reference sequence). V was cut by 0 bases and J by 9 bases, with 10 bases left in between. The CDR3, as DNA: TGTGCCAGCAGCTTGGAGGGGACGTCTGAGCAGTTCTTC. It codes for CASSLEGTSEQFF.

The chain is built from TRBV30 and TRBJ1-5, with a possible D match to TRBD1 (6 bases). Deletions cut 2 bases from V and 8 bases from J, with 19 bases between. The germline V gene encodes CDR1 GTSNPN and CDR2 SVGIG (reference sequence). The CDR3 length is 15 residues. The CDR3 DNA sequence: TGTGCCTGGAGTCGCGGTGCGGGGGCGGGGGAGCCCCAGCATTTT. It is translated as CAWSRGAGAGEPQHF.

The V gene is TRBV28, the J gene TRBJ2-7, with a weak D call TRBD2 (6 bases). CDR3 length: 16 amino acids. Trimming removed 6 bases from V and 5 bases from J, with 23 bases in between. Germline-derived CDR1 and CDR2 are MDHEN and SYDVKM. In DNA form, the CDR3 reads TGTGCCAGCAGCTCCTTTCTGGCAGGGAGGATCCACGAGCAGTACTTC. Protein: CASSSFLAGRIHEQYF.

This clone was seen more than once but under ten times. The chain carries TRBV9 and TRBJ2-7, with 8 bases identical to TRBD2. The trim removed 0 bases at V and 5 bases at J, leaving 4 bases unmatched. Per germline, CDR1 SGDLS and CDR2 YYNGEE. The CDR3 has 14 amino acids. The CDR3 protein is CASSVGGRPDEQYF. The CDR3 DNA sequence: TGTGCCAGCAGCGTAGGCGGGAGGCCCGACGAGCAGTACTTC.

This clone was seen only a few times. The V and J genes are TRBV7-9 and TRBJ2-5; 7 bases align to TRBD2. V was pared by 1 base and J by 2 bases, with 16 bases of the junction left unmatched. There are 19 residues in the CDR3. CDR1 is SEHNR and CDR2 is FQNEAQ in the germline V gene (reference sequence). The CDR3 region is CASSLDGAGEWAGQETQYF. For the CDR3, the DNA is TGTGCCAGCAGCTTAGATGGTGCGGGGGAGTGGGCTGGACAAGAGACCCAGTACTTC.